This T cell receptor beta chain was captured by sequencing in a study of OX40 agonist ivuxolimab in advanced cancers. On the study more broadly: Mean age roughly 65 years, range 23 to 79; 82.7% male. Having had anti-PD-1, anti-PD-L1 or anti-CTLA-4 therapy before was allowed, and roughly 40% had some. Whole-study results and caveats: More expanded clones were found, on average, in CD8+ than in CD4+ T cells.

Germline CDR1 and CDR2: SSHAT and FNYEAQ (reference sequence). The CDR3 totals 13 residues. Using immunoSEQ multiplex PCR, the repertoire was profiled, and TCRdb retains in-frame clones only, with some absent. There are approximately 100,000 clones in the sample; 90% occur only once, and under 2% lies in the top ten. Comments on this clone: The antigen is not known. One end of the junction does not line up with germline, which may come from a read error.

This clonotype was sampled from an adult with an advanced solid tumor such as melanoma, head and neck, liver or kidney cancer. The chain employs TRBV7-7 and TRBJ2-1; 8 positions agree with TRBD1. The specimen was CD4+ or CD8+ T cells sorted from blood, collected in a trial of the OX40 agonist ivuxolimab. CDR3 nucleotides: TGTGCTAGCAGCCGGGACAGGAACAATGAGCAGTTCTTC. Its translation is CASSRDRNNEQFF. The full variable domain, completed using reference TRBV7-7 and TRBJ2-1, is GAGVSQSPRYKVTKRGQDVTLRCDPISSHATLYWYQQALGQGPEFLTYFNYEAQPDKSGLPSDRFSAERPEGSISTLTIQRTEQRDSAMYRCASSRDRNNEQFFGPGTRLTVL.